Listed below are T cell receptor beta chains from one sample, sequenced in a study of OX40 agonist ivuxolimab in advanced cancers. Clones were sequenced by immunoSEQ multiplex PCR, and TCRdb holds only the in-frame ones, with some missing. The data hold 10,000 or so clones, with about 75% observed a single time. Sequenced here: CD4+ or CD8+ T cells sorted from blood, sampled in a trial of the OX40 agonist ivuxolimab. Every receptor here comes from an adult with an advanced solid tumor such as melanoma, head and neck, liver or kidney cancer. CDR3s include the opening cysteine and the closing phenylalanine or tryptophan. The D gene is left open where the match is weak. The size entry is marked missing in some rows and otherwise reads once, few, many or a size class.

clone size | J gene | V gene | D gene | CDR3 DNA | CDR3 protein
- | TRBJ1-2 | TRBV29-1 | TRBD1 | TGCAGCGTTCGGACAGGGAACTCAAACTATGGCTACACCTTC | CSVRTGNSNYGYTF
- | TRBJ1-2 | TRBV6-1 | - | TGTGCCAGCAGTGAAGCGACCAGGAGAGACTATGGCTACACCTTC | CASSEATRRDYGYTF
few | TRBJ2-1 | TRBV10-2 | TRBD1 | TGCGCCAGCAGCGATACAGGGGGCTACAATGAGCAGTTCTTC | CASSDTGGYNEQFF
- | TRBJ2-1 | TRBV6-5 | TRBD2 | TGTGCCAGCAGTTCCCCGGGACTAGCGGGAGCGGTGCAGTTCTTC | CASSSPGLAGAVQFF
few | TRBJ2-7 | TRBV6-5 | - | TGTGCCAGCAGTTACGCGGGCGCATCATCCTACGAGCAGTACTTC | CASSYAGASSYEQYF
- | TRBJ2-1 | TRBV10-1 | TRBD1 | TGCGCCAGCAGTGGGGACAGGGTCGAGCAGTTCTTC | CASSGDRVEQFF
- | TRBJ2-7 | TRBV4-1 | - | TGCGCCAGCAGCCAAGAGGTCGGGACAAAGTACGAGCAGTACTTC | CASSQEVGTKYEQYF
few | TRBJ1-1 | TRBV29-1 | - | TGCAGCGTTGATGGAAGTACTGAACGAGCGAACACTGAAGCTTTCTTT | CSVDGSTERANTEAFF
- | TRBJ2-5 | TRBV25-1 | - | TGTGCCACCGTCCAAGGGGAGACCCAGTACTTC | CATVQGETQYF
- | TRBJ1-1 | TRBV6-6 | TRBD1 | TGTGCCAGCAGTTACTCAAGGGGGCAGAATGAAGCTTTCTTT | CASSYSRGQNEAFF
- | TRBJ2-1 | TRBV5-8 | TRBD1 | TGTGCCAGCAGCTTGGATCCACAGGGGCAGTTGAGAGATGAGCAGTTCTTC | CASSLDPQGQLRDEQFF
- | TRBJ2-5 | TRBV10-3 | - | TGTGCCACGCTTTCGGGGGGGCGCGGGACAGACCAAGAGACCCAGTACTTC | CATLSGGRGTDQETQYF
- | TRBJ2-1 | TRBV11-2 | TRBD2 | TGTGCCAGCAGCTTAGTAGCGGGATCATCCTACAATGAGCAGTTCTTC | CASSLVAGSSYNEQFF
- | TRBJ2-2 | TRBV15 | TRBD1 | TGTGCCACCAGCAAAGGACAGGGCCGGAACACCGGGGAGCTGTTTTTT | CATSKGQGRNTGELFF
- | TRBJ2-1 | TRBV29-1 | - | TGCAGCGTTGTCGAGGGGCGGAGGGGTGAGCAGTTCTTC | CSVVEGRRGEQFF
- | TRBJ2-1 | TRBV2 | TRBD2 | TGTGCCAACGAACCGGGACTAGGTCCCAATGAGCAGTTCTTC | CANEPGLGPNEQFF
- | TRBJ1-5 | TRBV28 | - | TGTGCCAGCAGTTTAGGGCAGGGGTTCCGGCAGCCCCAGCATTTT | CASSLGQGFRQPQHF
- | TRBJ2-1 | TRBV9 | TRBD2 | TGTGCCAGCAGCTCCTGGACTAGGGTGGATCTTTACAATGAGCAGTTCTTC | CASSSWTRVDLYNEQFF
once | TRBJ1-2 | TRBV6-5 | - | TGTGCCAGCAGGGAGGGCTTCTACACCTTC | CASREGFYTF
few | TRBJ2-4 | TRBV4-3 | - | TGCGCCAGCAGCCAAGATGGACTAGCCAAAAACATTCAGTACTTC | CASSQDGLAKNIQYF
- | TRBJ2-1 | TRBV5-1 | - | TGCGCCAGCAGCTTGGTTTCTGAGCAGTTCTTC | CASSLVSEQFF
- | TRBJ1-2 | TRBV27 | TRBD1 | TGTGCCAGCAGTTTATCCCTAGGAGGGGGCGCGAATGGCTACACCTTC | CASSLSLGGGANGYTF
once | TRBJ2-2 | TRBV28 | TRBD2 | TGTGCCAGCACCATCTTGGCGGGAGTAGTCGGCGGGGAGCTGTTTTTT | CASTILAGVVGGELFF
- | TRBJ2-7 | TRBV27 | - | TGTGCCAGCAGCCGATTCAGGGACATTAGCTCCTACGAGCAGTACTTC | CASSRFRDISSYEQYF
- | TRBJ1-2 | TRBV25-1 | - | TGTGCCAGCAGTGAGAGGGGCCAGAACTATGGCTACACCTTC | CASSERGQNYGYTF
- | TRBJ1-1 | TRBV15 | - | TGTGCCACCAGCAGGATTAACACTGAAGCTTTCTTT | CATSRINTEAFF
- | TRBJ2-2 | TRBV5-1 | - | TGCGCCAGCAGCACTGAAGGAGGCGGCGGACCCACCGGGGAGCTGTTTTTT | CASSTEGGGGPTGELFF
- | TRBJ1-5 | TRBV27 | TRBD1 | TGTGCCAGCAGTCCGGGACAGGGGAATCAGCCCCAGCATTTT | CASSPGQGNQPQHF
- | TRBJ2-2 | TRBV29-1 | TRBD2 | TGCAGCGTCGATGACAGCGGGAGGAACACCGGGGAGCTGTTTTTT | CSVDDSGRNTGELFF
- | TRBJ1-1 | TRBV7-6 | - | TGTGCCAGCAGCTTAGACAGGGTGAACACTGAAGCTTTCTTT | CASSLDRVNTEAFF
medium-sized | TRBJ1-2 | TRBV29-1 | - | TGCAGCGTTGAAGGGGGCAGGGCTAACTATGGCTACACCTTC | CSVEGGRANYGYTF
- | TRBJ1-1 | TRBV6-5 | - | TGTGCCAGCAGGCGGAGAGGGAACACTGAAGCTTTCTTT | CASRRRGNTEAFF
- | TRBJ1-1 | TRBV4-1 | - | TGCGCCAGCAGCCAAGTAGCTACTGAAGCTTTCTTT | CASSQVATEAFF
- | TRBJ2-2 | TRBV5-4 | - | TGTGCCAGCAGCTTGGGTAACACCGGGGAGCTGTTTTTT | CASSLGNTGELFF
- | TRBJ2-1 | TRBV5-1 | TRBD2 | TGCGCCAGCAGCCTCGGGGACTACGGGAACAATGAGCAGTTCTTC | CASSLGDYGNNEQFF
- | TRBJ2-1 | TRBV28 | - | TGTGCCAGCAGTTTGGAGTACAATGAGCAGTTCTTC | CASSLEYNEQFF
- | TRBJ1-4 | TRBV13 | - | TGTGCCAGCAGCTCCCGGGACCTTAATGAAAAACTGTTTTTT | CASSSRDLNEKLFF
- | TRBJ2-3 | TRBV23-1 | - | TGCGCCAGCAGTCATATATCGACAGCTAGCACAGATACGCAGTATTTT | CASSHISTASTDTQYF
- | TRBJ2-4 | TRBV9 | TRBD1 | TGTGCCAGCAGCGTAGCCTCCACTGGGTCGACAGGGGACATTCAGTACTTC | CASSVASTGSTGDIQYF
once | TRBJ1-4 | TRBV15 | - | TGTGCCACCAGCCAGGACGCCCGAAGGGCTCCTAATGAAAAACTGTTTTTT | CATSQDARRAPNEKLFF
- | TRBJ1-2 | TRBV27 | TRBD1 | TGTGCCAGCAGTCACAGGACAGGGGCTAACTATGGCTACACCTTC | CASSHRTGANYGYTF
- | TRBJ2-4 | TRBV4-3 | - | TGCGCCAGCAGCCAAGAGAACACAGGCAAAAACATTCAGTACTTC | CASSQENTGKNIQYF
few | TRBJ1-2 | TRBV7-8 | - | TGTGCCAGCAGCTCCCAAAGCGACACCTATGGCTACACCTTC | CASSSQSDTYGYTF
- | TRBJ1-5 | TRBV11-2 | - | TGTGCCAGCAGCTTAGGTGGTTCCAATCAGCCCCAGCATTTT | CASSLGGSNQPQHF
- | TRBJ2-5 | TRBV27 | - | TGTGCCAGCAGACTCTGGGACGGGGAGACCCAGTACTTC | CASRLWDGETQYF
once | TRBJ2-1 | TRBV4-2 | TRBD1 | TGTGCCAGCAGCCAGGAACAGGGGAATGAGCAGTTCTTC | CASSQEQGNEQFF
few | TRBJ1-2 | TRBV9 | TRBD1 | TGTGCCAGCACCGGGACAGGGAGGAGGAAGGGCTACACCTTC | CASTGTGRRKGYTF
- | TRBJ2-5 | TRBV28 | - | TGTGCCAGCAAGGCCGGGAAGCAAGAGACCCAGTACTTC | CASKAGKQETQYF
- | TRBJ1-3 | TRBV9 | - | TGTGCCAGCAGCGTAGTAGAGGGGTGGGGAATCTCTGGAAACACCATATATTTT | CASSVVEGWGISGNTIYF
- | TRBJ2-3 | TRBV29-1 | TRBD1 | TGCAGCGTTGAAGCGGACAGGGTCCCAGATACGCAGTATTTT | CSVEADRVPDTQYF
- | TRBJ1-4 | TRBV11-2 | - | TGTGCCAGCAGCTCCTGGGTACAGTCCCCAACTAATGAAAAACTGTTTTTT | CASSSWVQSPTNEKLFF
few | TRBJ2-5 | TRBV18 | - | TGTGCCAGCTCACATTACGAGACTAGTCACGAGACCCAGTACTTC | CASSHYETSHETQYF
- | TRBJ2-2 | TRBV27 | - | TGTGCCAGCAGGACAGTTGCGAACACCGGGGAGCTGTTTTTT | CASRTVANTGELFF
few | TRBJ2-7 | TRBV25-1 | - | TGTGCCAGCAGTCCAGGGGCACCCTACGAGCAGTACTTC | CASSPGAPYEQYF
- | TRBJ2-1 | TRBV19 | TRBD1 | TGTGCCAGTAGGGATGACAGGGGGGGAAATGAGCAGTTCTTC | CASRDDRGGNEQFF
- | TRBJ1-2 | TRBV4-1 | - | TGCGCCAGCAGCCAAGATCCGGCAGACCCCTATGGCTACACCTTC | CASSQDPADPYGYTF